This passage covers 30 T cell receptor beta chains from one sample sequenced in a study of human T cells and chemical hapten exposure. As for time point: patch test 2, 6 weeks after DPC sensitization. Treatment here: therapeutic diphenylcyclopropenone sensitization with weekly scalp DPC. TCRdb recomputed calls from the RACE reads with MiXCR, one row per CDR3 protein. The sample holds 360,000 or so distinct CDR3 sequences; about 6% are singletons and the top ten take roughly 5.4%. Source: whole blood, taken in connection with sensitization to the hapten diphenylcyclopropenone (DPC). The receptors here all came from a woman aged 18-29 years with alopecia areata. Some clones in this sample may be carry-over from other donors' samples.

This clonotype was picked up many times. V gene TRBV5-1 combines with J gene TRBJ1-6, with D uncertain. CDR1 is SGHRS, CDR2 YFSETQ, per germline. V shed 0 bases and J shed 8 bases, with 12 bases lying between them. This CDR3 has 15 residues. The CDR3: CASSLAEDGYSPLHF. The CDR3 bases are TGCGCCAGCAGCTTGGCCGAGGACGGCTATTCACCCCTCCACTTT.

The chain carries TRBV20-1 and TRBJ2-1; D is unclear. The CDR3 spans 11 residues. Per the germline V gene, CDR1 is DFQATT and CDR2 is SNEGSKA (reference sequence). Trimming left V 5 bases short and J 10 bases short, with 12 bases between. Here the CDR3 DNA reads TGCAGTGCTCACCGGGTTGGGGAGCAGTTCTTC. Its translation: CSAHRVGEQFF.

In this sample, this clonotype turned up many times. The chain joins TRBV27 to TRBJ1-1; possibly TRBD1 for D (6 bases). Trimming took 3 bases from V and 4 from J, leaving 9 bases between them. Looked up from germline, CDR1 is MNHEY and CDR2 is SMNVEV (reference sequence). CDR3 length: 13 residues. Here the CDR3 DNA reads TGTGCCAGCAGTTTCTCAGGGGTCACTGAAGCTTTCTTT. Protein product: CASSFSGVTEAFF.

In its sample, this clonotype was seen many times. The rearrangement uses TRBV20-1 and TRBJ1-4, with 7 bases lining up with TRBD1. This CDR3 region has 18 residues. Trimming took 1 base from V and 0 from J; bases not matched to a gene: 11. CDR1 is DFQATT and CDR2 is SNEGSKA in the germline V gene (reference sequence). Written as DNA, the CDR3 is TGCAGTGCTAGAGGGGATTGGACAGGAGCTGCAACTAATGAAAAACTGTTTTTT. Translating it yields CSARGDWTGAATNEKLFF.

At least ten counts were recorded for this clonotype. CDR3 in DNA: TGTGCCAGCAGGCCGAGGGGAACTGAAGCTTTCTTT. This encodes CASRPRGTEAFF. J is TRBJ1-1 and V is TRBV28; D perhaps matches TRBD1 (5 bases). CDR1 and CDR2 (germline): MDHEN, SYDVKM. V shed 6 bases and J shed 5 bases, with 10 bases lying between them. The CDR3 is 12 amino acids.

The table lists this clonotype with many counts. V and J are TRBV5-4 and TRBJ2-2; no firm D call. The V end lost 0 bases, the J end lost 6 bases, and 6 bases lay between the germline ends. CDR1 is SGHNT and CDR2 is YYREEE in the germline V gene (reference sequence). This CDR3 has 13 amino acids. Here the CDR3 DNA reads TGTGCCAGCAGCTTGGACCCGTCCGGGGAGCTGTTTTTT. Encoded protein: CASSLDPSGELFF.

This clonotype was found a few times. J is TRBJ1-5 and V is TRBV7-9; 9 nucleotides line up with TRBD1. The CDR3 totals 14 residues. J gave up 6 bases and V 4 bases, and 4 bases lay outside the gene matches. CDR1 is SEHNR, CDR2 FQNEAQ, per germline (reference sequence). CDR3 in amino acids: CASSSRQGGQPQHF. Here the CDR3 DNA reads TGTGCCAGCAGCTCCCGACAGGGGGGTCAGCCCCAGCATTTT.

This clonotype was seen many times. The V gene is TRBV6-5, the J gene TRBJ1-2; no clear D gene. V was pared by 10 bases and J by 1 base, with 16 bases between. The CDR3 has 14 amino acids. Germline values: CDR1 MNHEY, CDR2 SVGAGI. The CDR3 protein is CAIRAADFNYGYTF. Written as DNA, the CDR3 is TGTGCCATCCGTGCGGCCGATTTTAACTATGGCTACACCTTC.

This clonotype was observed a handful of times. The chain links TRBV28 to TRBJ1-2; TRBD1 is a possible D gene (6 bases). V lost 3 bases, J lost 9 bases, and 11 bases lay in between. CDR1 and CDR2 from the germline V gene are MDHEN and SYDVKM. This CDR3 comprises 12 residues. CDR3 sequence (DNA): TGTGCCAGCAGTTTGGGGGGCAACCGCTACACCTTC. It specifies CASSLGGNRYTF.

The chain couples TRBV7-2 to TRBJ2-3; the match to TRBD1 covers 9 bases. The V segment lost 5 bases and the J segment 2 bases; nucleotides outside the gene matches: 5. Germline-derived CDR1 and CDR2 are SGHTA and FQGNSA. The CDR3 loop spans 15 amino acids. The CDR3 nucleotides are TGTGCCAGCAGCCGACGGACAGGGGACACAGATACGCAGTATTTT. Translated: CASSRRTGDTDTQYF. Full variable domain (rest looked up from reference TRBV7-2 and TRBJ2-3): GAGVSQSPSNKVTEKGKDVELRCDPISGHTALYWYRQSLGQGLEFLIYFQGNSAPDKSGLPSDRFSAERTGGSVSTLTIQRTQQEDSAVYLCASSRRTGDTDTQYFGPGTRLTVL.

The chain uses TRBV6-2 or TRBV6-3 and TRBJ1-5, with a possible D match to TRBD1 (6 bases). Germline CDR1 is MNHEY and CDR2 is SVGEGT. With 5 bases removed from V and 7 bases from J, the gap between germline ends came to 27 bases. The CDR3 is made up of 18 amino acids. CDR3 protein: CASSQAKDRQEGYQPQHF. In nucleotides, the CDR3 is TGTGCCAGCAGTCAGGCGAAAGACCGACAGGAAGGTTACCAGCCCCAGCATTTT.

The rearrangement links TRBV18 to TRBJ2-7; D may be TRBD1 (6 bases). V was trimmed by 5 bases and J by 3 bases, leaving 11 bases between them. Germline values: CDR1 KGHSH, CDR2 LQKENI. The CDR3 totals 13 residues. The CDR3 spells CASSAGTFYEQYF. DNA for the CDR3: TGTGCCAGCTCAGCCGGGACATTCTACGAGCAGTACTTC.

This clonotype was seen repeatedly, ten times or more. The chain links TRBV12-3 or TRBV12-4 to TRBJ1-2; the match to TRBD1 covers 9 bases. The length of the CDR3 is 17 residues. Trimming removed 6 bases from V and 4 bases from J; junction bases left unmatched: 15. CDR3 protein: CASSQGQGKSTSYGYTF. As DNA, the CDR3 is TGTGCCAGCAGCCAGGGACAGGGAAAGAGCACCAGCTATGGCTACACCTTC.

This chain uses TRBV6-1 with TRBJ2-1, with 13 bases aligning to TRBD2. V lost 8 bases to trimming and J lost 9 bases; unmatched junction nucleotides: 4. Germline CDR1 MNHNS, CDR2 SASEGT. The CDR3 is 13 amino acids. Written as DNA, the CDR3 is TGTGCCAGCCAACTAGCGGGGGGGCGTGAGCAGTTCTTC. It codes for CASQLAGGREQFF.

This clonotype has a handful of counts. The chain joins TRBV28 to TRBJ1-6; D call uncertain. The CDR3 has 15 amino acids. Trimming took off 5 bases at V and 0 bases at J, with 8 bases between the two ends. Germline V gene lookup returns CDR1 MDHEN and CDR2 SYDVKM. In nucleotides, the CDR3 is TGTGCCAGCAGTCCGACGAGCTCCTATAATTCACCCCTCCACTTT. Translated: CASSPTSSYNSPLHF.

Ten or more counts support this clonotype. The genes are TRBV20-1 and TRBJ1-5; D is possibly TRBD1 (6 bases). The CDR3 totals 12 residues. The V gene lost 6 bases and the J gene lost 9 bases, with 15 bases spanning the gap. CDR1 and CDR2 from the germline V gene are DFQATT and SNEGSKA (reference sequence). The CDR3 here is CSAPDRFGPQHF. CDR3 in DNA: TGCAGTGCCCCGGACAGATTTGGGCCCCAGCATTTT.

This clonotype was detected ten times or more. The rearrangement joins TRBV20-1 to TRBJ2-7, with 7 positions matching TRBD2. Per the germline V gene, CDR1 is DFQATT and CDR2 is SNEGSKA (reference sequence). The CDR3 contains 15 residues. V trimming: 4 bases; J trimming: 2 bases; junction bases outside the gene matches: 11. This CDR3 reads CSAINSLAAAYEQYF. The CDR3 DNA follows: TGCAGTGCTATTAATAGTCTAGCGGCCGCCTACGAGCAGTACTTC.

This clonotype was observed a handful of times. The chain uses TRBV23-1 and TRBJ1-3; a possible D gene is TRBD1 (5 bases). TRBV23-1 is flagged as an ORF with uncertain function. The CDR3 spans 16 residues. V gave up 0 bases and J gave up 5 bases, with 14 bases separating them. The CDR3 DNA is TGCGCCAGCAGTCAATCGTTGGGACGGGGGAGAAACACCATATATTTT. Translated, it gives CASSQSLGRGRNTIYF.

The table lists this clonotype with many counts. The chain uses TRBV7-2 and TRBJ1-2; D is ambiguous. V was cut by 4 bases and J by 5 bases, with 11 bases left in between. The CDR3 has 13 residues. Germline V gene sequence: CDR1 SGHTA, CDR2 FQGNSA. DNA for the CDR3: TGTGCCAGCAGCTCAAGGGAGGGTTATGGCTACACCTTC. Translating it yields CASSSREGYGYTF.

In its sample, this clonotype was seen a few times. V gene TRBV12-3 or TRBV12-4 combines with J gene TRBJ1-5; no clear D. This CDR3 has 12 amino acids. Trimming left V 7 bases short and J 2 bases short, with 6 bases between. The CDR3 sequence is CASTKGNQPQHF. Here the CDR3 DNA reads TGTGCCAGCACGAAGGGCAATCAGCCCCAGCATTTT.

The CDR3 region is CSVIRELNTEAFF. CDR3 sequence (DNA): TGCAGCGTTATTCGGGAGTTGAACACTGAAGCTTTCTTT. This chain connects TRBV29-1 to TRBJ1-1; no reliable D call. This CDR3 has 13 amino acids. Looked up from germline, CDR1 is SQVTM and CDR2 is ANQGSEA. Trimming took 5 bases from V and 0 from J, leaving 10 bases between them.

The V gene is TRBV5-1, the J gene TRBJ1-2; D perhaps matches TRBD1 (5 bases). V was pared by 4 bases and J by 6 bases, with 16 bases between. Germline CDR1 reads SGHRS; CDR2 reads YFSETQ. The CDR3 extends over 14 amino acids. CDR3 in amino acids: CASSVEQEGHGYTF. The CDR3 DNA reads TGCGCCAGCAGCGTAGAACAGGAGGGGCATGGCTACACCTTC.

This clonotype was seen many times. V usage is TRBV6-6 and J usage is TRBJ1-4, with D uncertain. This CDR3 has 14 amino acids. From germline, CDR1 is MNHNY and CDR2 SVGAGI (reference sequence). Trimming removed 6 bases at V and 0 bases at J, with 8 bases between. CDR3 protein: CASRTSTTNEKLFF. The CDR3, as DNA: TGTGCCAGCAGAACATCGACAACTAATGAAAAACTGTTTTTT.

The V and J genes are TRBV28 and TRBJ1-5, with D possibly matching TRBD1 (6 bases). Germline values: CDR1 MDHEN, CDR2 SYDVKM. The CDR3 loop spans 16 amino acids. Trimming took off 5 bases at V and 0 bases at J, with 14 bases between the two ends. The CDR3 loop is CASSQGQPSSNQPQHF. The CDR3 coding sequence is TGTGCCAGCAGTCAGGGACAACCCAGTAGCAATCAGCCCCAGCATTTT.

This clonotype was seen more than once but under ten times. The J gene is TRBJ1-1, the V gene TRBV10-3; D may be TRBD1 (6 bases). The CDR3 contains 17 residues. The V and J ends lost 2 bases and 4 bases respectively, with 20 bases between them. Germline V lookup: CDR1 ENHRY, CDR2 SYGVKD. The CDR3 protein is CAISEQPTGNLGTEAFF. The CDR3 bases are TGTGCCATCAGTGAGCAACCCACAGGGAATCTAGGCACTGAAGCTTTCTTT.

This clonotype was found many times. This chain connects TRBV29-1 to TRBJ2-2; 8 positions match TRBD1. The CDR3 contains 14 residues. Germline V gene lookup returns CDR1 SQVTM and CDR2 ANQGSEA. V was clipped by 8 bases and J by 3 bases; unmatched bases: 8. CDR3 protein: CSTRTGTDTGELFF. In DNA, the CDR3 is TGCAGCACCCGGACAGGGACGGACACCGGGGAGCTGTTTTTT.

This clonotype was detected a few times. The chain is built from TRBV6-2 or TRBV6-3 and TRBJ2-5; no firm D call. The CDR3 is 15 amino acids. Trimming cost V 2 bases and J 5 bases, with 15 bases left between them. From germline, CDR1 is MNHEY and CDR2 SVGEGT. CDR3: CASSYQARGSETQYF. CDR3 DNA: TGTGCCAGCAGTTACCAAGCCCGAGGTAGCGAGACCCAGTACTTC.

This sequence joins TRBV3-1 and TRBJ1-2; unclear D gene. V dropped 5 bases and J dropped 8 bases, with 12 bases sitting between them. The CDR3 loop spans 12 amino acids. The germline CDR1 and CDR2 sequences are LGHDT and YNNKEL (reference sequence). The CDR3 region has the DNA TGTGCCAGCAGCGCCGGGATCCTAGGCTACACCTTC. Translating gives CASSAGILGYTF.

The V and J genes are TRBV9 and TRBJ2-7, with D unresolved. With 0 bases removed from V and 0 bases from J, the gap between germline ends came to 7 bases. The germline gives CDR1 SGDLS, CDR2 YYNGEE. This CDR3 comprises 14 residues. The CDR3 nucleotides read TGTGCCAGCAGCGTAGCTGCTTACTCCTACGAGCAGTACTTC. It encodes CASSVAAYSYEQYF.

On this clonotype: It may be a read error: a sequence one base away is much more abundant. The chain combines TRBV7-2 with TRBJ2-5, with a possible D match to TRBD2 (5 bases). This CDR3 contains 13 residues. V was cut by 6 bases and J by 2 bases, with 10 bases left in between. Germline CDR1 reads SGHTA; CDR2 reads FQGNSA. CDR3 sequence: CASRRGIQETQYF. The CDR3 nucleotides are TGTGCCAGCAGAAGAGGGATTCAAGAGACCCAGTACTTC.